Included here is one T cell receptor beta chain sequence, with context. At one end the junction does not follow the germline gene, possibly because of a read error. This entry comes from a study of CD8 T cells in Susac syndrome. With random hexamers, roughly 0.45 to 1 ug RNA was reverse transcribed. The CDR3 of TCR beta was amplified by immunoSEQ multiplex PCR across 54 Vbeta and 13 Jbeta. Each CDR3 protein is one row after TCRdb ran MiXCR on the immunoSEQ multiplex PCR reads. The table lists 150,000 to 200,000 distinct CDR3 sequences, around 96% of them singletons. There are 16 residues in the CDR3. Per the germline V gene, CDR1 is LGHNA and CDR2 is YNFKEQ. CD8+ and CD4+ T cells from blood underwent TCR beta sequencing, which was carried out in a high-throughput format. TEMRA cells were FACS-enriched and CD8+ and CD4+ T cells negatively isolated.

Material: CD4+ T cells from PBMCs. The chain employs TRBV4-2 and TRBJ2-3; D unclear. This TCR derives from a human donor in good health. As DNA, the CDR3 is TGTGCCAGCAGCCTCAACCCAGACGTCAGCAGAGATACGCAGTATTTT. Amino acid sequence: CASSLNPDVSRDTQYF.